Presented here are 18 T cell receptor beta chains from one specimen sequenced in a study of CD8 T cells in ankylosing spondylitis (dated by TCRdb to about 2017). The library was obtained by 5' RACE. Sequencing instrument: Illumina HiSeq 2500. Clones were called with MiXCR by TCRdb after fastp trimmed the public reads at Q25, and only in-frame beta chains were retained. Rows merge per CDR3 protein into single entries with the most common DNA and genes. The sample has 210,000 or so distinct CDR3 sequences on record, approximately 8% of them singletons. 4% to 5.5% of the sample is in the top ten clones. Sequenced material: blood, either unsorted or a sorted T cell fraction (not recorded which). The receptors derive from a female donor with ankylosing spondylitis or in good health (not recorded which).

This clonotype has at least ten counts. The CDR3 region has the DNA TGTGCCAGCAGCTTCCCTCGACTAGCGGGGAATGAGCAGTTCTTC. Its translation: CASSFPRLAGNEQFF. V gene TRBV7-8 combines with J gene TRBJ2-1, with 11 bases aligning to TRBD2. The junction had 5 bases not matched to a gene; V was cut back by 3 bases and J by 7 bases. CDR1 and CDR2 from the germline V gene are SGHVS and FQNEAQ. CDR3 length: 15 residues.

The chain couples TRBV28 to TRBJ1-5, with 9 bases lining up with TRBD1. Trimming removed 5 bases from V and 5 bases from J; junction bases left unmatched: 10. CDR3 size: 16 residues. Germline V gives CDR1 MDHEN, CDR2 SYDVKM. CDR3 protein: CASSPPPGQGDQPQHF. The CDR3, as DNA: TGTGCCAGCAGTCCCCCTCCGGGACAGGGTGATCAGCCCCAGCATTTT.

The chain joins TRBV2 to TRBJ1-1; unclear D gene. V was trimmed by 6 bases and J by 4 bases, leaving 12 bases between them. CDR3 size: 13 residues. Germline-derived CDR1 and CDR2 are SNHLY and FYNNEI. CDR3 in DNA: TGTGCCAGCAGGGGAGACACGGCCACTGAAGCTTTCTTT. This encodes CASRGDTATEAFF.

The CDR3 region is CASSQTVLDSRTEAFF. The CDR3 DNA reads TGTGCCAGCAGCCAGACCGTTCTGGACTCCCGCACTGAAGCTTTCTTT. The J gene is TRBJ1-1, the V gene TRBV14; D unclear. Between the trimmed V and J ends, which lost 3 bases and 4 bases, there was a span of 18 bases. The CDR3 runs 16 residues. CDR1 is SGHDN, CDR2 FVKESK, per germline.

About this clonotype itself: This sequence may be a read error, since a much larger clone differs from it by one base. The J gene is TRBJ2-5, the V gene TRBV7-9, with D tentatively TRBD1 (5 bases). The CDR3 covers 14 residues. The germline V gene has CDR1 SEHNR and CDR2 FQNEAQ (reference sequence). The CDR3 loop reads CANSFDRTMETQYF. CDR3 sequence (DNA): TGTGCCAACAGCTTCGACAGAACAATGGAGACCCAGTACTTC.

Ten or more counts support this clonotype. This CDR3 is CASRAGYNGYTF. As DNA, the CDR3 is TGTGCCAGCAGGGCAGGGTATAATGGCTACACCTTC. This sequence joins TRBV5-5 and TRBJ1-2; TRBD1 might be the D (5 bases). The CDR3 is 12 amino acids. Germline-derived CDR1 and CDR2 are SGHKS and YYEKEE (reference sequence). V was cut by 5 bases and J by 6 bases, with 11 bases left in between.

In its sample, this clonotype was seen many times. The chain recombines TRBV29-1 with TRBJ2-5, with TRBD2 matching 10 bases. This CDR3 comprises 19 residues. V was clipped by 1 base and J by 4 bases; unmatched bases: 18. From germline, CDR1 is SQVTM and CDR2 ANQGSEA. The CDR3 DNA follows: TGCAGCGTTGAAGCCTTCACCCTCACGACTAGCGGGTGGGGAGAGACCCAGTACTTC. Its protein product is CSVEAFTLTTSGWGETQYF.

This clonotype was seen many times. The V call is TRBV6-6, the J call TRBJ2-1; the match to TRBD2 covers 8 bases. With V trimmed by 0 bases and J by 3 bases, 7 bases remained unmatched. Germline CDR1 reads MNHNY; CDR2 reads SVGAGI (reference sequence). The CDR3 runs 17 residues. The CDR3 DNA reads TGTGCCAGCAGTTACTCACCCCCAGCGGGGGTCTACAATGAGCAGTTCTTC. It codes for CASSYSPPAGVYNEQFF.

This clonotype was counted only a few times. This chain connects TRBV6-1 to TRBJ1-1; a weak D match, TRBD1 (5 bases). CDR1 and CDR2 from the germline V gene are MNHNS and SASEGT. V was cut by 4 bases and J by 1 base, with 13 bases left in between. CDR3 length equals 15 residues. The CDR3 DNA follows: TGTGCCAGCAGTGGCCGGGACGAGGAGAACACTGAAGCTTTCTTT. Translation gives CASSGRDEENTEAFF.

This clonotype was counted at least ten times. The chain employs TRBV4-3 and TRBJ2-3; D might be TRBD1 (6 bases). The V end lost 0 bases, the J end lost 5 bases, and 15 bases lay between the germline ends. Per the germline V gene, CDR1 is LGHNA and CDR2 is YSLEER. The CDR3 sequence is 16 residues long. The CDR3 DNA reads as TGCGCCAGCAGCCAAGACGCTAGACAGGCTGGAGATACGCAGTATTTT. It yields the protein CASSQDARQAGDTQYF.

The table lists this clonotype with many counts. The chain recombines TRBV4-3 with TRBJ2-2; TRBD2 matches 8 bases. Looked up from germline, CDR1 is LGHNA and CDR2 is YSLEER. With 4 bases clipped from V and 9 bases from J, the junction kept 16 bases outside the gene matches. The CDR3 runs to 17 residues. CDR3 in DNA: TGCGCCAGCAGCCGAGGGGATGGTAGCGGGGACCCGTGGGAGCTGTTTTTT. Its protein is CASSRGDGSGDPWELFF.

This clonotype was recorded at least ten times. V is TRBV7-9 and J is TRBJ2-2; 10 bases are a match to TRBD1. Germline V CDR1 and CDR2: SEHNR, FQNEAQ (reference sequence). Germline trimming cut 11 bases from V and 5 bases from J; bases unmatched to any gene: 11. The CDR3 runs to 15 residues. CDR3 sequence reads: CAVRRGQGETGELFF. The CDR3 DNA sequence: TGTGCCGTTCGACGTGGACAGGGGGAAACCGGGGAGCTGTTTTTT.

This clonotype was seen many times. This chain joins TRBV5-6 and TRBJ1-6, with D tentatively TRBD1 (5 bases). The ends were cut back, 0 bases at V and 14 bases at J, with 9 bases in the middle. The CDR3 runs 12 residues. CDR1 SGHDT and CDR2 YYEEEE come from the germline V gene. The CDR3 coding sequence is TGTGCCAGCAGCTTGGGGGGGAGTTCCCTCCACTTT. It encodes CASSLGGSSLHF.

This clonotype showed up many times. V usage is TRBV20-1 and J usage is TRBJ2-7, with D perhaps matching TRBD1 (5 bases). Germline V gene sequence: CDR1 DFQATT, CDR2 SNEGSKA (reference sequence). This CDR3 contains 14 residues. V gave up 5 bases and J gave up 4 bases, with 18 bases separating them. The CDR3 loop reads CSAALPLQGYEQYF. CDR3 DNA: TGCAGTGCTGCCCTCCCTCTTCAGGGTTACGAGCAGTACTTC.

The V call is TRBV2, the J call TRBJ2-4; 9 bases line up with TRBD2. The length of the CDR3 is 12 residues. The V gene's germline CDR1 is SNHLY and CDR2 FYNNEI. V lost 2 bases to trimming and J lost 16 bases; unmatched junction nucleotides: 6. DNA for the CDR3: TGTGCCAGCAGTGAAATGGCTAGCGGGATTTACTTC. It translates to CASSEMASGIYF.

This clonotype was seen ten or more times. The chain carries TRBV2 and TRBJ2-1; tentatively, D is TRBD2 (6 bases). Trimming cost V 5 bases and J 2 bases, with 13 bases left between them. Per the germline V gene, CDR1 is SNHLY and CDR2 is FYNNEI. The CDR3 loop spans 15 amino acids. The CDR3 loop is CASSPTSHTYNEQFF. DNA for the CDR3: TGTGCCAGCAGTCCGACTAGTCACACCTACAATGAGCAGTTCTTC. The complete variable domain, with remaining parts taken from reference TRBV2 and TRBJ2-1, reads EPEVTQTPSHQVTQMGQEVILRCVPISNHLYFYWYRQILGQKVEFLVSFYNNEISEKSEIFDDQFSVERPDGSNFTLKIRSTKLEDSAMYFCASSPTSHTYNEQFFGPGTRLTVL.

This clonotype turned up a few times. CDR3 in DNA: TGTGCCAGCAGTTACCTCACTAGCAGCAAAACCGGGGAGCTGTTTTTT. Translated: CASSYLTSSKTGELFF. This chain connects TRBV6-6 to TRBJ2-2, with a weak D call TRBD2 (6 bases). Trimming pared 2 bases from V and 5 bases from J, leaving 15 bases between. CDR3 size: 16 residues. From germline, CDR1 is MNHNY and CDR2 SVGAGI (reference sequence).

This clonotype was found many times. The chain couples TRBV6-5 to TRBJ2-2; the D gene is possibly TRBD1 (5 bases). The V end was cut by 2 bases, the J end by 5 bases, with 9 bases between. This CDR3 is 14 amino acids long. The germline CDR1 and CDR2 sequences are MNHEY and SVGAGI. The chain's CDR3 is CASSYVSGTGELFF. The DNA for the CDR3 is TGTGCCAGCAGTTACGTATCAGGGACCGGGGAGCTGTTTTTT.